Following are 15 T cell receptor beta chains from one sample sequenced in a study of T-cell memory formation after mild COVID-19. Via MiXCR, TCRdb re-called the 5' RACE reads, giving one row per CDR3 protein. The sample yields around 370,000 distinct CDR3 sequences, around 21% seen once. The sequencing sample was made of PBMCs or a T cell subset sorted from them (not recorded which). The receptor source for this set is an adult woman who had mild COVID-19 (a few samples of this study predate the infection). Cell type and time point are not known.

This clonotype was detected a few times. The J gene is TRBJ2-1, the V gene TRBV15, with 11 bases lining up with TRBD2. Germline V gene lookup returns CDR1 LNHNV and CDR2 YYDKDF (reference sequence). With 4 bases clipped from V and 5 bases from J, the junction kept 4 bases outside the gene matches. The CDR3 loop spans 15 amino acids. CDR3 sequence reads: CATSNLGLADNEQFF. The CDR3 DNA follows: TGTGCCACCAGCAATCTGGGACTAGCGGACAATGAGCAGTTCTTC.

This clonotype was seen only a few times. This rearrangement joins TRBV10-3 to TRBJ2-7; 9 positions match TRBD1. CDR1 and CDR2 from the germline V gene are ENHRY and SYGVKD. The ends lost 3 bases at V and 3 bases at J; junction bases unmatched: 3. The CDR3 has 14 amino acids. The CDR3 spells CAISERTGVYEQYF. The CDR3 nucleotides are TGTGCCATCAGTGAAAGGACAGGGGTCTACGAGCAGTACTTC.

In its sample, this clonotype was seen a few times. The V gene is TRBV6-1, the J gene TRBJ1-5, with a tentative D call TRBD1 (5 bases). Trimming removed 3 bases at V and 3 bases at J, with 9 bases between. This CDR3 comprises 14 residues. Germline V gives CDR1 MNHNS, CDR2 SASEGT. The CDR3 DNA reads as TGTGCCAGCAGTGAGTCCAGGGTCAATCAGCCCCAGCATTTT. Translation gives CASSESRVNQPQHF.

In this sample, this clonotype turned up a few times. The CDR3 protein is CASSPGGVDRTDTQYF. As DNA, the CDR3 is TGCGCCAGTTCGCCGGGGGGGGTAGATCGCACAGATACGCAGTATTTT. The genes are TRBV5-1 and TRBJ2-3; 8 bases map to TRBD2. This CDR3 has 16 residues. The J segment lost 1 base and the V segment lost 8 bases, leaving 12 bases of the junction unmatched. CDR1 and CDR2 (germline): SGHRS, YFSETQ.

The genes are TRBV27 and TRBJ2-3; maybe TRBD2 (6 bases). CDR3 size: 16 residues. Trimming shortened V by 7 bases and J by 1 base, and 18 bases separated the two germline ends. The germline CDR1 and CDR2 sequences are MNHEY and SMNVEV (reference sequence). The CDR3 bases are TGTGCCAGCAACCAGGCGGGGCGGGGTCGCACAGATACGCAGTATTTT. It yields the protein CASNQAGRGRTDTQYF.

This clonotype has a handful of counts. This rearrangement joins TRBV25-1 to TRBJ2-1, with 12 bases lining up with TRBD2. The germline CDR1 and CDR2 sequences are MGHDK and SYGVNS. The V segment lost 0 bases and the J segment 11 bases; nucleotides outside the gene matches: 8. The CDR3 is 16 amino acids. Written as DNA, the CDR3 is TGTGCCAGCAGTGAATATACACTAGCGGGGGGCCCCAAGCAGTTCTTC. Its translation: CASSEYTLAGGPKQFF. Filled out from reference TRBV25-1 and TRBJ2-1, the complete variable domain reads EADIYQTPRYLVIGTGKKITLECSQTMGHDKMYWYQQDPGMELHLIHYSYGVNSTEKGDLSSESTVSRIRTEHFPLTLESARPSHTSQYLCASSEYTLAGGPKQFFGPGTRLTVL.

This clonotype showed up just a few times. The V and J genes are TRBV12-5 and TRBJ2-2; 7 bases match TRBD2. The CDR3 loop spans 18 amino acids. The germline CDR1 and CDR2 sequences are LGHNT and FRNRAP. J lost 5 bases, V lost 2 bases, and 14 bases had no gene match. This CDR3 is CASGLSAGDRLSTGELFF. CDR3 in DNA: TGTGCTAGTGGTTTGAGTGCGGGAGATAGGTTGAGTACCGGGGAGCTGTTTTTT.

This clonotype was found a few times. This chain connects TRBV7-3 to TRBJ2-3; TRBD1 matches 8 bases. The ends lost 5 bases at V and 4 bases at J; junction bases unmatched: 8. The CDR3 has 15 amino acids. Germline V gene lookup returns CDR1 SGHTA and CDR2 FQGTGA. The CDR3 coding sequence is TGTGCCAGCAGCCTTACAGGGGGGTTGGCAGATACGCAGTATTTT. Protein: CASSLTGGLADTQYF.

This clonotype was found a few times. The chain has TRBV14 and TRBJ2-3; TRBD2 aligns across 7 bases. The J segment lost 0 bases and the V segment lost 4 bases, leaving 1 base of the junction unmatched. The CDR3 has 14 residues. Germline-derived CDR1 and CDR2 are SGHDN and FVKESK. Here the CDR3 reads CASSRSGSTDTQYF. The CDR3 DNA reads TGTGCCAGCAGCCGTAGCGGGAGCACAGATACGCAGTATTTT.

A few counts support this clonotype. The chain links TRBV5-5 to TRBJ2-3, with 12 bases aligning to TRBD1. This CDR3 region has 18 residues. CDR1 is SGHKS, CDR2 YYEKEE, per germline (reference sequence). V trimming: 3 bases; J trimming: 4 bases; junction bases outside the gene matches: 12. The chain's CDR3 is CASSSTGTGGAWADTQYF. CDR3 nucleotides: TGTGCCAGCAGCTCCACCGGGACAGGGGGCGCGTGGGCAGATACGCAGTATTTT.

This clonotype appeared a few times. This chain joins TRBV12-3 or TRBV12-4 and TRBJ2-2; D gene unclear. The length of the CDR3 is 18 residues. V shed 2 bases and J shed 0 bases, with 16 bases lying between them. The CDR3 DNA follows: TGTGCCAGCAGTTTAAGAGGCGGCTTAAACGCGAACACCGGGGAGCTGTTTTTT. This codes for CASSLRGGLNANTGELFF.

This clonotype was found a few times. The CDR3 is CASSQGSPEGGNEQFF. In nucleotides, the CDR3 is TGCGCCAGCAGCCAAGGGTCCCCGGAGGGTGGCAATGAGCAGTTCTTC. V gene TRBV4-1 combines with J gene TRBJ2-1; a weak D match, TRBD2 (6 bases). The CDR3 has 16 amino acids. CDR1 is MGHRA, CDR2 YSYEKL, per germline. V dropped 1 base and J dropped 6 bases, with 16 bases sitting between them.

The chain uses TRBV12-3 or TRBV12-4 and TRBJ2-3; 11 nucleotides match TRBD2. The CDR3 contains 16 residues. V shed 2 bases, J shed 6 bases, and the junction held 7 bases outside the gene matches. The CDR3 sequence: CASSLNSGGAGDTQYF. The CDR3 bases are TGTGCCAGCAGTTTAAATAGCGGGGGGGCCGGTGATACGCAGTATTTT.

The V and J genes are TRBV7-9 and TRBJ2-5; no firm D call. V was clipped by 1 base and J by 1 base, with 7 bases between them. This CDR3 is 14 amino acids long. Germline V lookup: CDR1 SEHNR, CDR2 FQNEAQ (reference sequence). The CDR3 sequence: CASSLEALQETQYF. CDR3 coding DNA: TGTGCCAGCAGCTTAGAGGCCCTCCAAGAGACCCAGTACTTC.

This clonotype was detected many times. V usage is TRBV15 and J usage is TRBJ2-7; the D is unclear. The V end lost 6 bases, the J end lost 1 base, and 10 bases lay between the germline ends. Germline lookup yields CDR1 LNHNV and CDR2 YYDKDF (reference sequence). The CDR3 covers 13 residues. CDR3: CATSMKGSYEQYF. Written as DNA, the CDR3 is TGTGCCACCAGTATGAAGGGATCCTACGAGCAGTACTTC.